A selection of T cell receptor beta chains follows, all from one sample in a study of OX40 agonist ivuxolimab in advanced cancers. Generated by immunoSEQ multiplex PCR, the TCRdb table keeps only in-frame clones and is missing some. The table records 41,000 or so clones, around four fifths of them present only once. The starting material was CD4+ or CD8+ T cells sorted from blood, obtained in a trial of the OX40 agonist ivuxolimab. The source of these receptors is an adult with an advanced solid tumor such as melanoma, head and neck, liver or kidney cancer. CDR3s include the opening cysteine and the closing phenylalanine or tryptophan. The D gene is left open where the match is weak. Where a row states a size, it is once, few, many or the class of an expanded clone; other rows omit it.

-,TRBV5-5,16,-,TRBJ1-1,CASSYTGTRRTTEAFF,TGTGCCAGCAGCTATACCGGGACAAGAAGAACCACTGAAGCTTTCTTT
-,TRBV5-6,15,-,TRBJ2-5,CASSPQSGLQETQYF,TGTGCCAGCAGCCCACAATCGGGACTTCAAGAGACCCAGTACTTC
-,TRBV5-4,13,-,TRBJ2-7,CASSLLSSYEQYF,TGTGCCAGCAGCTTGCTGTCCTCCTACGAGCAGTACTTC
-,TRBV5-1,17,TRBD2,TRBJ2-3,CASSAEGLAGLTDTQYF,TGCGCCAGCAGCGCCGAGGGACTAGCGGGACTCACAGATACGCAGTATTTT
-,TRBV28,13,-,TRBJ1-1,CAIQVRPLREAFF,TGTGCCATCCAAGTACGACCCCTAAGGGAAGCTTTCTTT
-,TRBV30,14,-,TRBJ1-6,CAWSSGRNNSPLHF,TGTGCCTGGAGTTCAGGACGGAATAATTCACCCCTCCACTTT
-,TRBV28,11,-,TRBJ2-7,CASSSNYEQYF,TGTGCCAGCAGTTCCAATTACGAGCAGTACTTC
-,TRBV15,17,-,TRBJ2-6,CATSRDWDISGANVLTF,TGTGCCACCAGCAGAGATTGGGACATCTCTGGGGCCAACGTCCTGACTTTC
-,TRBV6-5,15,TRBD2,TRBJ2-7,CASSYSSLAGGYKYF,TGTGCCAGCAGTTACTCGAGCCTAGCGGGAGGGTATAAGTACTTC
-,TRBV10-3,15,TRBD2,TRBJ2-5,CAIRKAGGKEETQYF,TGTGCCATCAGGAAAGCGGGAGGGAAGGAAGAGACCCAGTACTTC
once,TRBV15,13,-,TRBJ1-1,CATSITGNTEAFF,TGTGCCACCAGCATAACAGGGAACACTGAAGCTTTCTTT
-,TRBV5-1,18,TRBD2,TRBJ2-3,CASSLAGTTSTYTDTQYF,TGCGCCAGCAGCTTGGCCGGGACTACCTCGACTTACACAGATACGCAGTATTTT
-,TRBV6-5,15,TRBD2,TRBJ2-1,CASSYRAGPYNEQFF,TGTGCCAGCAGTTACAGAGCGGGGCCGTACAATGAGCAGTTCTTC
-,TRBV5-4,16,-,TRBJ1-1,CASSSSGVDMNTEAFF,TGTGCCAGCAGCTCGTCGGGTGTTGATATGAACACTGAAGCTTTCTTT
-,TRBV5-1,17,TRBD2,TRBJ2-2,CASSFRRGTSVTGELFF,TGCGCCAGCAGCTTCCGGCGTGGGACTAGCGTTACCGGGGAGCTGTTTTTT
-,TRBV18,18,-,TRBJ2-1,CASSPRLPSDPSYNEQFF,TGTGCCAGCTCACCACGACTCCCTAGCGACCCTTCCTACAATGAGCAGTTCTTC
-,TRBV11-3,13,-,TRBJ2-5,CASTPQGEETQYF,TGTGCCAGCACCCCCCAGGGTGAAGAGACCCAGTACTTC
-,TRBV13,15,TRBD2,TRBJ2-3,CASSSGTSGRNTQYF,TGTGCCAGCAGTTCCGGGACTAGCGGTCGGAATACGCAGTATTTT
-,TRBV28,15,TRBD1,TRBJ1-2,CASTQGVLVRNGYTF,TGTGCCAGCACTCAGGGGGTGCTCGTGAGGAATGGCTACACCTTC
-,TRBV6-5,15,-,TRBJ1-1,CASSGTWGPWSEAFF,TGTGCCAGCAGCGGGACCTGGGGGCCTTGGTCTGAAGCTTTCTTT
-,TRBV15,15,-,TRBJ1-2,CATSRDRGRTKGYTF,TGTGCCACCAGCAGAGATCGGGGCAGGACCAAGGGCTACACCTTC
few,TRBV6-5,14,-,TRBJ1-4,CASRGGGRNEKLFF,TGTGCCAGCAGAGGGGGAGGGCGAAATGAAAAACTGTTTTTT
-,TRBV6-6,15,-,TRBJ1-1,CASSYETAVNTEAFF,TGTGCCAGCAGTTACGAGACAGCCGTTAACACTGAAGCTTTCTTT
-,TRBV25-1,15,TRBD2,TRBJ2-7,CASTSGLAGSYEQYF,TGTGCCAGCACCTCGGGACTAGCGGGATCCTACGAGCAGTACTTC
-,TRBV7-9,11,-,TRBJ2-3,CASSPMDTQYF,TGTGCCAGCAGCCCCATGGATACGCAGTATTTT
-,TRBV11-3,14,-,TRBJ2-5,CASSLKGGVGTQYF,TGTGCCAGCAGCTTAAAGGGCGGAGTGGGGACCCAGTACTTC
-,TRBV14,15,TRBD1,TRBJ2-7,CASSHRDRVSYEQYF,TGTGCCAGCAGCCATCGGGACAGGGTGTCCTACGAGCAGTACTTC
-,TRBV25-1,16,-,TRBJ2-6,CASSNPWGSGANVLTF,TGTGCCAGCAGTAACCCTTGGGGCTCTGGGGCCAACGTCCTGACTTTC
few,TRBV2,11,-,TRBJ2-3,CASNLETWQYF,TGTGCCAGCAACCTCGAGACCTGGCAGTATTTT
-,TRBV5-4,17,-,TRBJ2-1,CASSLPRPASSYNEQFF,TGTGCCAGCAGCTTGCCCCGACCAGCGAGCTCCTACAATGAGCAGTTCTTC
-,TRBV6-5,15,-,TRBJ1-2,CASSYGTGRGYGYTF,TGTGCCAGCAGTTATGGAACAGGAAGGGGCTATGGCTACACCTTC
-,TRBV6-6,15,TRBD1,TRBJ2-7,CASIRDRATNYEQYF,TGTGCCAGCATACGGGACAGGGCAACTAACTACGAGCAGTACTTC
-,TRBV7-2,15,-,TRBJ2-6,CASSLVHSGANVLTF,TGTGCCAGCAGCTTAGTACACTCTGGGGCCAACGTCCTGACTTTC
once,TRBV7-9,13,TRBD1,TRBJ1-1,CASSGDRNTEAFF,TGTGCCAGCAGCGGGGACAGGAACACTGAAGCTTTCTTT
-,TRBV27,14,TRBD2,TRBJ2-7,CASLGAGGFNEQYF,TGTGCCAGCCTCGGGGCGGGAGGTTTCAACGAGCAGTACTTC
-,TRBV6-5,13,TRBD2,TRBJ2-2,CASQITSAGELFF,TGTGCCAGCCAAATAACTAGCGCCGGGGAGCTGTTTTTT
-,TRBV11-2,13,TRBD1,TRBJ2-7,CASKGQGASEQYF,TGTGCCAGCAAGGGACAGGGGGCGTCCGAGCAGTACTTC
-,TRBV10-1,17,-,TRBJ2-2,CASSEYRPGINTGELFF,TGCGCCAGCAGTGAGTATCGCCCAGGGATTAACACCGGGGAGCTGTTTTTT
-,TRBV28,14,-,TRBJ2-5,CASSPPGSGETQYF,TGTGCCAGCAGTCCCCCGGGTAGCGGAGAGACCCAGTACTTC
few,TRBV18,14,-,TRBJ2-1,CASSPPATYNEQFF,TGTGCCAGCTCACCACCCGCAACCTACAATGAGCAGTTCTTC
-,TRBV9,14,-,TRBJ2-2,CASNHGSSTGELFF,TGTGCCAGCAACCACGGGAGCTCCACCGGGGAGCTGTTTTTT
-,TRBV7-8,17,TRBD1,TRBJ2-1,CASSLGTGSESYNEQFF,TGTGCCAGCAGCTTAGGGACAGGGTCGGAATCCTACAATGAGCAGTTCTTC
-,TRBV18,15,TRBD2,TRBJ2-5,CASSPRLAGEETQYF,TGTGCCAGCTCGCCCAGACTAGCGGGAGAAGAGACCCAGTACTTC
-,TRBV6-5,15,-,TRBJ1-5,CASSPNDRSNQPQHF,TGTGCCAGCAGTCCCAACGACAGGAGCAATCAGCCCCAGCATTTT
-,TRBV11-3,11,-,TRBJ1-1,CASSLEGAPRF,TGTGCCAGCAGCTTAGAGGGTGCACCCCGCTTT